The entry below gives a single T cell receptor beta chain sequence along with its context. There is no known antigen for this receptor. No quality values exist for individual bases; no much larger clone is one base distant. This sample is drawn from a study of patients and donors after allogeneic stem cell transplantation (dated by TCRdb to 2018 to 2021). The CDR3 sequence holds 17 residues, the cysteine and phenylalanine included. The CDR3 DNA has 51 bases and is translated from base 1. Trimming takes 0 bases off V and 8 bases off J; junction bases not matched to a gene: 13. CDR1 LGHNA and CDR2 YSLEER are derived from the germline V gene. Library prep was done by RT-PCR. Sequencer: NextSeq 550. TCRdb handled the public reads itself, with Q25 trimming in fastp and clone calling in MiXCR, and kept productive beta chains. When rows share a CDR3 protein, they turn into one entry using the most common DNA and genes. The sample has some 92,000 distinct CDR3 sequences on record, around 49% of them singletons. Clones ranked in the top ten supply 61% of the sample.

The sample taken for sequencing was blood, either unsorted or a sorted T cell fraction (not recorded which). This TCR was recovered from a human donor who was either an allogeneic HSCT recipient or a stem cell or donor lymphocyte infusion donor (not recorded which). It is not recorded whose cells these are; they may come from a transplant donor. This sequence uses TRBV4-3 and TRBJ1-2; 9 central nucleotides agree with TRBD1. The DNA sequence follows: TGCGCCAGCAGCCAAGACCCGGACAGGGGATCTCTATCCGGCTACACCTTC. Translated, it gives CASSQDPDRGSLSGYTF.